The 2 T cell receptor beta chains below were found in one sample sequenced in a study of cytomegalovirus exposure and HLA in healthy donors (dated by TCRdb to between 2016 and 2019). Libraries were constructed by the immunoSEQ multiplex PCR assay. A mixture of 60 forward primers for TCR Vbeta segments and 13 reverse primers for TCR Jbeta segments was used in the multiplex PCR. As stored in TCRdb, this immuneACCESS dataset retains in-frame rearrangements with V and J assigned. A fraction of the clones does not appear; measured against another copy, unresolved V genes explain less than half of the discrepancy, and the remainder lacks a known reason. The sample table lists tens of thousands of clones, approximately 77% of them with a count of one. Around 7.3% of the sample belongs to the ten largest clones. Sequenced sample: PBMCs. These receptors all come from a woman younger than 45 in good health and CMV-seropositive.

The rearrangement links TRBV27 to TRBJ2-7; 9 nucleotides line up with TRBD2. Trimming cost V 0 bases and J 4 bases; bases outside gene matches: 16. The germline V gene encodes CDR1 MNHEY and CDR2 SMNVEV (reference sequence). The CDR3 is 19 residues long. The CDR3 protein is CASSLSGTGKTSGLYEQYF. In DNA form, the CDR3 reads TGTGCCAGCAGTTTATCAGGGACGGGTAAGACTAGCGGCTTATACGAGCAGTACTTC.

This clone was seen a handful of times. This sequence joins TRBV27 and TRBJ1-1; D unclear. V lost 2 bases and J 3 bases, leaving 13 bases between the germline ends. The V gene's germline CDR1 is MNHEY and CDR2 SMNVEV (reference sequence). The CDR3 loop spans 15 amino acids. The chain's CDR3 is CASSLEEGAHTEAFF. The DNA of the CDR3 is TGTGCCAGCAGTTTAGAAGAGGGCGCGCACACTGAAGCTTTCTTT.